Shown below are 3 T cell receptor beta chains from a single sample sequenced in a study of T cell responses to AZD1222 COVID-19 vaccine. The protocol was immunoSEQ multiplex PCR, while the TCRdb copy is restricted to in-frame clones and leaves out a portion. Of about 100,000 clones listed, approximately 93% are singletons. The material sequenced was peripheral blood, taken 28 days after the second AZD1222 dose. These receptors all come from an adult who received the AZD1222 COVID-19 vaccine.

The rearrangement joins TRBV5-1 to TRBJ2-5; 7 bases map to TRBD1. The CDR3 has 17 amino acids. Germline CDR1 and CDR2: SGHRS and YFSETQ. V lost 4 bases to trimming and J lost 2 bases; unmatched junction nucleotides: 14. The CDR3 DNA sequence: TGCGCCAGCAGCCCGTTCATAGGACAGGAAATTCAAGAGACCCAGTACTTC. This encodes CASSPFIGQEIQETQYF.

The chain has TRBV28 and TRBJ2-3; D remains ambiguous. The germline gives CDR1 MDHEN, CDR2 SYDVKM. The CDR3 consists of 13 residues. V was shortened by 3 bases and J by 4 bases, with 8 bases between the two germline ends. CDR3 protein: CASSFWTSDTQYF. The CDR3 coding sequence is TGTGCCAGCAGTTTCTGGACCTCAGATACGCAGTATTTT.

In nucleotides, the CDR3 is TGCGCCAGCAGCTTTGGCACAGACTATGGCTACACCTTC. Translating gives CASSFGTDYGYTF. This chain uses TRBV5-1 with TRBJ1-2; D is unresolved. V was clipped by 2 bases and J by 3 bases, with 8 bases between them. From germline, CDR1 is SGHRS and CDR2 YFSETQ. The CDR3 has 13 amino acids.